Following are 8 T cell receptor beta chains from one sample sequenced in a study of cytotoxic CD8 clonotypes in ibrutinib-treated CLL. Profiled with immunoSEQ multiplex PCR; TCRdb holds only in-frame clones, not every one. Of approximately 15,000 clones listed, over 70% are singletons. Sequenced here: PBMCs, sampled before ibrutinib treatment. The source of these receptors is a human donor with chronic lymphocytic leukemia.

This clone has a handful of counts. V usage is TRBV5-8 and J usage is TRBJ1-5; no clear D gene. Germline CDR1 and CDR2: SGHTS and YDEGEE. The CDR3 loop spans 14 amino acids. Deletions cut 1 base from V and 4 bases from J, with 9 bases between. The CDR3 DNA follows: TGTGCCAGCAGCTTGCTTGGAGGGAATCAGCCCCAGCATTTT. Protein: CASSLLGGNQPQHF. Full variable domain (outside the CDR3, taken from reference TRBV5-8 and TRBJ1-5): EAGVTQSPTHLIKTRGQQATLRCSPISGHTSVYWYQQALGLGLQFLLWYDEGEERNRGNFPPRFSGRQFPNYSSELNVNALELEDSALYLCASSLLGGNQPQHFGDGTRLSIL.

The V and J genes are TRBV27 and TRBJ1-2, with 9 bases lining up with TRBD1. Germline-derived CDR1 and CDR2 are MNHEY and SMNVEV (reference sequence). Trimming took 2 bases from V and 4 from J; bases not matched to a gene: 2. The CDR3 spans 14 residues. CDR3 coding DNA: TGTGCCAGCAGTTTAAGGACAGGGGTCTATGGCTACACCTTC. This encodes CASSLRTGVYGYTF.

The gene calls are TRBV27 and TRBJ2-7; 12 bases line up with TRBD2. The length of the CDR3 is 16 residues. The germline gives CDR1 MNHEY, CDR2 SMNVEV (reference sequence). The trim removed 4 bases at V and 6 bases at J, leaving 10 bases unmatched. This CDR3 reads CASSSSRLAGVIEQYF. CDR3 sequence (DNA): TGTGCCAGCAGTTCTTCCAGACTAGCGGGAGTAATCGAGCAGTACTTC.

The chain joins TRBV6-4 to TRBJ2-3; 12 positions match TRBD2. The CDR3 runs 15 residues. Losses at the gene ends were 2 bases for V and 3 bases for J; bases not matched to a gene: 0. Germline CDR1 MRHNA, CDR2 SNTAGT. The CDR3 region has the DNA TGTGCCAGCAGTGACCTAGCGGGAGGGACAGATACGCAGTATTTT. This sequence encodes CASSDLAGGTDTQYF.

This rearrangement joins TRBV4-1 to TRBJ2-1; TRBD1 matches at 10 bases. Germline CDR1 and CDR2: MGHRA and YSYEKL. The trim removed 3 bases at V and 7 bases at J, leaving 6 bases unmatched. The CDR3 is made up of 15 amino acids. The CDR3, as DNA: TGCGCCAGCAGCCAGGAAGGACAGGGGGGAAATGAGCAGTTCTTC. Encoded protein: CASSQEGQGGNEQFF.

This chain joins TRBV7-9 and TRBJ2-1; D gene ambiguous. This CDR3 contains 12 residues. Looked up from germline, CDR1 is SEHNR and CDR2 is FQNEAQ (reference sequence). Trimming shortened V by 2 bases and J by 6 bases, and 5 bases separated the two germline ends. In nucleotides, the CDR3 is TGTGCCAGCAGCTTAATGGCCAATGAGCAGTTCTTC. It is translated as CASSLMANEQFF.

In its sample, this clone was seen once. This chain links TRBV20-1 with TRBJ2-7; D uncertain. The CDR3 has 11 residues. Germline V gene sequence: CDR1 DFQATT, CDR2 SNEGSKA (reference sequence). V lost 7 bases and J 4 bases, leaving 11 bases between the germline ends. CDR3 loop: CSVPWDYEQYF. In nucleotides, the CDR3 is TGCAGTGTCCCGTGGGATTACGAGCAGTACTTC.

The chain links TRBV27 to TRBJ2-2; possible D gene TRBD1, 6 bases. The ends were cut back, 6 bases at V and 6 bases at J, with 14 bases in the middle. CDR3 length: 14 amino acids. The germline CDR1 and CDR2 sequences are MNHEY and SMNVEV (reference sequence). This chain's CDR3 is CASRQFTGPGELFF. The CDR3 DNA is TGTGCCAGCAGGCAATTCACAGGGCCCGGGGAGCTGTTTTTT.